In its sample, the clone carrying this TCR beta chain was seen a few times. Its antigen remains unknown. The data were taken from a study of T cells after yellow fever vaccination. Study-wide points: Weaker, the secondary response had a peak occurring faster, on day 5 versus 15.

This CDR3 region has 14 residues. Germline V lookup: CDR1 MDHEN, CDR2 SYDVKM. The ends were cut back, 6 bases at V and 6 bases at J, with 18 bases in the middle. Each CDR3 protein gets one entry after TCRdb re-called the 5' RACE reads with MiXCR. The data contain 550,000 to 750,000 distinct CDR3 sequences, roughly 14% of them singletons. This TCR was recovered from a man aged 25-45 years who received the YFV17D yellow fever vaccine. The material sequenced was PBMCs, taken on the day of the yellow fever booster vaccination. The genes are TRBV28 and TRBJ2-7; D possibly uses TRBD1 or TRBD2 (5 bases each). The DNA of the CDR3 is TGTGCCAGCAGGAAACAGGAGGATTATGGCGAGCAGTACTTC. This codes for CASRKQEDYGEQYF. Supplemented by reference TRBV28 and TRBJ2-7, the full variable domain reads DVKVTQSSRYLVKRTGEKVFLECVQDMDHENMFWYRQDPGLGLRLIYFSYDVKMKEKGDIPEGYSVSREKKERFSLILESASTNQTSMYLCASRKQEDYGEQYFGPGTRLTVT.